A single T cell receptor (beta chain) is shown here with its context. Its cognate antigen is unknown. Produced via immunoSEQ multiplex PCR; TCRdb's table is partial and in-frame only. The profile shows approximately 97,000 clones, around 88% of them singletons. No infections or other immune events were documented during collection. This specimen belongs to a study of identifying expanded T cells in peripheral blood. Whole-study findings and limits: Technical replicates showed about 1.2 changed clones; around 2 weeks 15 to 20; four weeks 19. Two-week clone count variance significantly increased as total template count grew.

In germline, CDR1 is SNHLY, CDR2 FYNNEI. The CDR3 is 17 residues long. V was cut by 6 bases and J by 1 base, with 16 bases left in between. The V gene is TRBV2, the J gene TRBJ2-6; D possibly matches TRBD1 or TRBD2 (5 bases each). This sequence originates from a person aged 18 to 75 in good health. What was sequenced was blood. In nucleotides, the CDR3 is TGTGCCAGCAGGGGGGTTGCCAGTAATTCTGGGGCCAACGTCCTGACTTTC. Protein: CASRGVASNSGANVLTF.